The 21 T cell receptor beta chains in this list originate from one sample, sequenced in a study of regulatory T cells in long-lasting Graves disease. Time point indicated: newly diagnosed GD, antithyroid drugs for less than 3 months. The TCR library used RNA extracted from PBMCs. To make TCR beta libraries, researchers used iRepertoire HTBI primers and Arm-PCR of CDR3 regions. TCRdb passed the multiplex PCR reads through MiXCR, listing each CDR3 protein once. The sample comprises approximately 400,000 distinct CDR3 sequences, roughly 15% of which are singletons, and under 9% rests with the top ten. These data were also reused for a study on T cells in Graves' hyperthyroidism and ophthalmopathy.

This sample comprised peripheral blood mononuclear cells (PBMCs), obtained at new diagnosis, from a patient treated with antithyroid drugs. The receptor set was obtained from a woman aged 40 to 50 with Graves disease.

This clonotype was recorded many times. The J gene is TRBJ2-3, the V gene TRBV11-2; 10 bases are a match to TRBD2. The CDR3 runs to 15 residues. Trimming at V came to 4 bases and at J to 1 base, leaving 2 bases not matched to a gene. Germline CDR1 and CDR2: SGHAT and FQNNGV. The CDR3 DNA reads TGTGCCAGCAGCTCGCTAGCGGGAGGCACAGATACGCAGTATTTT. Encoded protein: CASSSLAGGTDTQYF.

This clonotype was found many times. This chain joins TRBV30 and TRBJ1-1, with D perhaps TRBD1 (6 bases). The CDR3 has 14 residues. V lost 4 bases and J lost 0, with 12 bases in between. Per the germline V gene, CDR1 is GTSNPN and CDR2 is SVGIG (reference sequence). The DNA for the CDR3 is TGTGCCTGGATTTCTAGGGGGATGAACACTGAAGCTTTCTTT. This gives the protein CAWISRGMNTEAFF.

This clonotype was counted many times. The gene calls are TRBV28 and TRBJ1-1; D uncertain. Trimming stripped 5 bases from V and 2 bases from J, with 12 bases between. CDR1 and CDR2 (germline): MDHEN, SYDVKM. The CDR3 loop spans 14 amino acids. The CDR3 nucleotides are TGTGCCAGCAGTACAAGGCAGATAAACACTGAAGCTTTCTTT. Translation gives CASSTRQINTEAFF.

This clonotype was observed at least ten times. This CDR3 is CAISADRGPYEQYF. CDR3 nucleotides: TGTGCCATCAGTGCGGACAGGGGCCCCTACGAGCAGTACTTC. This chain uses TRBV10-3 with TRBJ2-7, with 9 nucleotides matching TRBD1. The CDR3 spans 14 residues. V lost 4 bases, J lost 2 bases, and 3 bases stayed unmatched. CDR1 and CDR2 from the germline V gene are ENHRY and SYGVKD.

A word on this clonotype: With a much larger clone just one base away, this may be a read error. This chain uses TRBV3-1 with TRBJ1-5; D is unclear. Looked up from germline, CDR1 is LGHDT and CDR2 is YNNKEL (reference sequence). The CDR3 spans 13 residues. The CDR3 DNA follows: TGTGCCAGCAGCCGCTTACCGTCAGCCCCCCAGCTTTTT. Encoded protein: CASSRLPSAPQLF.

This clonotype was detected only a few times. The rearrangement joins TRBV20-1 to TRBJ2-3; D possibly corresponds to TRBD1 (5 bases). Germline CDR1 reads DFQATT; CDR2 reads SNEGSKA (reference sequence). This CDR3 spans 13 amino acids. V was pared by 4 bases and J by 2 bases, with 10 bases between. The CDR3 region is CSATRGNTDTQYF. CDR3 sequence (DNA): TGCAGTGCTACTAGGGGAAACACAGATACGCAGTATTTT.

In this sample, this clonotype turned up many times. This chain uses TRBV10-1 with TRBJ1-4, with D possibly TRBD1 on 6 matching bases. Germline assignment: CDR1 WNHNN and CDR2 SYGVQD (reference sequence). The CDR3 sequence is 17 residues long. The V end lost 3 bases, the J end lost 5 bases, and 19 bases lay between the germline ends. CDR3 in DNA: TGCGCCAGCAGTGAAACATACCCAGGGGAACGCAATGAAAAACTGTTTTTT. It translates to CASSETYPGERNEKLFF.

This clonotype was seen at least ten times. The chain links TRBV10-3 to TRBJ2-5, with TRBD2 matching 8 bases. V lost 3 bases and J lost 3; bases outside the gene matches: 21. This CDR3 has 20 residues. Germline V CDR1 and CDR2: ENHRY, SYGVKD. The CDR3 loop reads CAISEAVAESGRGLEETQYF. CDR3 DNA sequence: TGTGCCATCAGTGAAGCGGTGGCTGAAAGCGGGAGAGGTTTAGAAGAGACCCAGTACTTC.

This clonotype was counted ten times or more. V usage is TRBV7-2 and J usage is TRBJ2-7, with D perhaps given as TRBD1 or TRBD2 (5 bases each). Germline-derived CDR1 and CDR2 are SGHTA and FQGNSA. The CDR3 has 12 residues. Trimming shortened V by 0 bases and J by 9 bases, and 9 bases separated the two germline ends. CDR3 nucleotide sequence: TGTGCCAGCAGCTTAGCGGCAGGGAGGCAGTACTTC. As protein: CASSLAAGRQYF.

This clonotype was counted at least ten times. The chain employs TRBV12-3 or TRBV12-4 and TRBJ2-7, with a tentative D call TRBD2 (6 bases). This CDR3 region has 13 residues. V gave up 5 bases and J gave up 0 bases, with 8 bases separating them. CDR3 loop: CASSAGISYEQYF. The CDR3 coding sequence is TGTGCCAGCAGTGCGGGAATCTCCTACGAGCAGTACTTC.

The rearrangement uses TRBV7-8 and TRBJ2-7; TRBD2 aligns across 7 bases. Per germline, CDR1 SGHVS and CDR2 FQNEAQ. After removal of 1 base from V and 4 bases from J, the junction contained 10 bases not matched to a gene. The CDR3 length is 16 residues. CDR3 loop: CASSLEPSGTSYEQYF. For the CDR3, the DNA is TGTGCCAGCAGCTTAGAACCTAGCGGAACCTCTTACGAGCAGTACTTC.

J is TRBJ1-2 and V is TRBV19; a weak D match, TRBD1 (6 bases). Germline loops: CDR1 LNHDA, CDR2 SQIVND (reference sequence). Trimming cost V 4 bases and J 2 bases, with 14 bases left between them. CDR3 size: 15 residues. The CDR3: CASSTQTGRNYGYTF. The CDR3 DNA reads TGTGCCAGTAGTACCCAAACAGGGAGAAACTATGGCTACACCTTC.

The chain uses TRBV27 and TRBJ2-3, with unresolved D. This CDR3 contains 14 residues. V lost 1 base and J lost 2, with 7 bases in between. CDR1 is MNHEY, CDR2 SMNVEV, per germline (reference sequence). CDR3 bases: TGTGCCAGCAGTTTATTTGGAGACACAGATACGCAGTATTTT. It codes for CASSLFGDTDTQYF.

The chain uses TRBV28 and TRBJ2-3, with a tentative D call TRBD1 (6 bases). The ends were cut back, 2 bases at V and 2 bases at J, with 8 bases in the middle. The germline gives CDR1 MDHEN, CDR2 SYDVKM. This CDR3 is 14 amino acids long. The CDR3 region has the DNA TGTGCCAGCAGTTTAAACAGGGACACAGATACGCAGTATTTT. Translation gives CASSLNRDTDTQYF.

This clonotype was seen many times. The genes are TRBV15 and TRBJ2-5, with a tentative D call TRBD1 (6 bases). This CDR3 contains 17 residues. CDR1 LNHNV and CDR2 YYDKDF come from the germline V gene (reference sequence). With 3 bases removed from V and 2 bases from J, the gap between germline ends came to 19 bases. The CDR3 loop is CATSRQKLTGPQETQYF. CDR3 DNA: TGTGCCACCAGCAGGCAGAAGTTGACAGGACCACAAGAGACCCAGTACTTC.

The J gene is TRBJ1-1, the V gene TRBV28; unclear D gene. Germline V gene data show CDR1 as MDHEN and CDR2 as SYDVKM. Between the trimmed V and J ends, which lost 7 bases and 1 base, there was a span of 13 bases. The CDR3 runs 14 residues. Here the CDR3 reads CASTPGNGNTEAFF. Written as DNA, the CDR3 is TGTGCCAGCACTCCGGGGAACGGGAACACTGAAGCTTTCTTT.

This clonotype showed up many times. The genes are TRBV2 and TRBJ2-1; 12 bases match TRBD2. The V gene's germline CDR1 is SNHLY and CDR2 FYNNEI. This CDR3 is 19 amino acids long. V was pared by 10 bases and J by 4 bases, with 20 bases of the junction left unmatched. CDR3 sequence: CATFKRGLAGFGGYNEQFF. Written as DNA, the CDR3 is TGTGCCACCTTTAAAAGGGGACTAGCGGGCTTCGGGGGGTACAATGAGCAGTTCTTC. Supplemented by reference TRBV2 and TRBJ2-1, the full variable domain reads EPEVTQTPSHQVTQMGQEVILRCVPISNHLYFYWYRQILGQKVEFLVSFYNNEISEKSEIFDDQFSVERPDGSNFTLKIRSTKLEDSAMYFCATFKRGLAGFGGYNEQFFGPGTRLTVL.

This clonotype occurred a few times. V and J are TRBV14 and TRBJ1-6, with 12 positions matching TRBD1. The CDR3 totals 14 residues. Trimming removed 4 bases from V and 12 bases from J; junction bases left unmatched: 4. Germline V gene sequence: CDR1 SGHDN, CDR2 FVKESK. CDR3: CASSRGQGALPLHF. CDR3 nucleotide sequence: TGTGCCAGCAGCCGGGGACAGGGGGCTTTACCCCTCCACTTT.

This clonotype showed up many times. The chain is built from TRBV13 and TRBJ2-5; 8 bases align to TRBD2. With V trimmed by 3 bases and J by 4 bases, 4 bases remained unmatched. The CDR3 runs 14 residues. Germline-derived CDR1 and CDR2 are PRHDT and FYEKMQ (reference sequence). CDR3 nucleotides: TGTGCCAGCAGCTTGGGAGCGGGAGTAGAGACCCAGTACTTC. Its translation is CASSLGAGVETQYF. Filled out from reference TRBV13 and TRBJ2-5, the complete variable domain reads AAGVIQSPRHLIKEKRETATLKCYPIPRHDTVYWYQQGPGQDPQFLISFYEKMQSDKGSIPDRFSAQQFSDYHSELNMSSLELGDSALYFCASSLGAGVETQYFGPGTRLLVL.

This clonotype was counted a few times. The rearrangement joins TRBV3-1 to TRBJ1-1; D possibly corresponds to TRBD1 (5 bases). The CDR3 has 14 amino acids. Trimming removed 4 bases at V and 1 base at J, with 10 bases between. The germline CDR1 and CDR2 sequences are LGHDT and YNNKEL (reference sequence). The CDR3 nucleotides are TGTGCCAGCAGCCGAGCAGGGAAGAACACTGAAGCTTTCTTT. Amino acids: CASSRAGKNTEAFF.

This clonotype was seen a few times. This chain joins TRBV5-6 and TRBJ1-2; D uncertain. Trimming cost V 4 bases and J 4 bases, with 17 bases left between them. CDR3 size: 15 residues. Germline-derived CDR1 and CDR2 are SGHDT and YYEEEE. The CDR3 bases are TGTGCCAGCAGCCGTCGACAACAAAGGGCCTATGGCTACACCTTC. Its protein product is CASSRRQQRAYGYTF.